Ten or more counts support the clone carrying this T cell receptor beta chain. Its antigen is not identified. Sample time point: persistent/refractory GD, antithyroid drugs over 5 years with positive TRAb. Following extraction of RNA from PBMCs, that RNA was used to make the TCR library. This entry belongs to a study of regulatory T cells in long-lasting Graves disease. Across the whole study: Over 5 years of antithyroid drugs plus positive TSH receptor antibodies defined persistent Graves' disease.

Points from the study as a whole: Researchers examined only peripheral blood and not thyroid tissue. Newly diagnosed Graves' patients exceeded persistent ones in TCR diversity. Whereas new patients shared some 970 public clonotypes, persistent patients shared more, at about 3,000.

Trimming removed 2 bases from V and 4 bases from J; junction bases left unmatched: 3. The CDR3 extends over 14 amino acids. CDR1 and CDR2 from the germline V gene are SGHRS and YFSETQ. Library construction for TCR beta used iRepertoire HTBI primers and Arm-PCR of CDR3 regions. A single record per CDR3 protein comes from TCRdb applying MiXCR to the multiplex PCR reads. This table has about 430,000 distinct CDR3 sequences, under 25% appearing once. This receptor was taken from a female donor with Graves disease. Sequenced material: peripheral blood mononuclear cells (PBMCs), taken when the disease was refractory, from a patient treated with antithyroid drugs. The chain employs TRBV5-1 and TRBJ2-4; TRBD1 agrees at 7 bases. The chain's CDR3 is CASSLGGRKNIQYF. In DNA form, the CDR3 reads TGCGCCAGCAGCTTAGGGGGCCGTAAAAACATTCAGTACTTC.